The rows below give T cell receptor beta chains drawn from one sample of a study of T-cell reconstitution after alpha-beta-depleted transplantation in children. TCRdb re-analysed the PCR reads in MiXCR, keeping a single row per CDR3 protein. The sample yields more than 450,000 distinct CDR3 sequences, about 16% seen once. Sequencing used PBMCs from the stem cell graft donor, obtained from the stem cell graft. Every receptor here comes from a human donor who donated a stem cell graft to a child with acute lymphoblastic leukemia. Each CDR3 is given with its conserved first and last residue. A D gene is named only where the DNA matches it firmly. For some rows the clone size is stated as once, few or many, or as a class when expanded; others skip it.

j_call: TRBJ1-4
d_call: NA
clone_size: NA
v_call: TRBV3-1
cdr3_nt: TGTGCCAGCAGCCAAGACGGGCTCAATGAAAAACTGTTTTTT
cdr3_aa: CASSQDGLNEKLFF

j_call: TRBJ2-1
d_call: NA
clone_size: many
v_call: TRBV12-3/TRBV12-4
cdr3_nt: TGTGCCAGCAGTTTTGGAAACAAGGTCTACAATGAGCAGTTCTTC
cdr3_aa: CASSFGNKVYNEQFF

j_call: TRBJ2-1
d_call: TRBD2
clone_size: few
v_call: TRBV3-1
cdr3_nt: TGTGCCAGCAGCCAAATTTTAGGAGCGGGGGAGAATGAGCAGTTCTTC
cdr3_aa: CASSQILGAGENEQFF

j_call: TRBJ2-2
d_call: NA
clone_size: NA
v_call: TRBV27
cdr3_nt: TGTGCCAGCAGTTTATTTCCCCTTAGTTCCGGGGAGCTGTTTTTT
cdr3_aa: CASSLFPLSSGELFF

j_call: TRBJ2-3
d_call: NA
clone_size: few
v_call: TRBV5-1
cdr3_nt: TGCGCCAGCAGCTTGGAAAGGAGCACAGATACGCAGTATTTT
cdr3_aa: CASSLERSTDTQYF

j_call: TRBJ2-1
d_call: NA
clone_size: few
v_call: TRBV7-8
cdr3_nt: TGTGCCAGCAGCTTAGCTGAGGGACTTACCAATGAGCAGTTCTTC
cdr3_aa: CASSLAEGLTNEQFF

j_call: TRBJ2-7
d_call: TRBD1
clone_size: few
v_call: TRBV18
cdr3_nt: TGTGCCAGCTCAAGGACAGGGAATGAATACGAGCAGTACTTC
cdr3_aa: CASSRTGNEYEQYF

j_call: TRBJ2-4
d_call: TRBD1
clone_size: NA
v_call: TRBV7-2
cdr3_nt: TGTGCCAGCAGCCCCCGGGACAGGGGAGGGGGCATTCAGTACTTC
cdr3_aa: CASSPRDRGGGIQYF

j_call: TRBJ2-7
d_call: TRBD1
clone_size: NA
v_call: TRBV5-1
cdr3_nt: TGCGCCAGCAGTTTCACCGGGACAGGGGTTTCAAAATGGGATGGCGAGCAGTACTTC
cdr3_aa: CASSFTGTGVSKWDGEQYF

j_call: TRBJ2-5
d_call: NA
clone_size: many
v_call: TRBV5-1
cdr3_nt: TGCGCCAGCAGCAGCTCCGGGACGCTGTACCAAGAGACCCAGTACTTC
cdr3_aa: CASSSSGTLYQETQYF

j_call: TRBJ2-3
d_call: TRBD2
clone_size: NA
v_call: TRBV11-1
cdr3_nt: TGTGCCAGCAGCTTAGTGGCGGGGCTAGCGGGGAGCACAGATACGCAGTATTTT
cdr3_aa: CASSLVAGLAGSTDTQYF

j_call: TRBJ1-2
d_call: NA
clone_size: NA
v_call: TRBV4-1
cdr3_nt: TGCGCCAGCAGCCAATTGGATATGGGGTTTAACTATGGCTACACCTTC
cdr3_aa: CASSQLDMGFNYGYTF

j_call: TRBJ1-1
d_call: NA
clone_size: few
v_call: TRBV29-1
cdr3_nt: TGCAGCGTTGAGGGGCACACTGAAGCTTTCTTT
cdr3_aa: CSVEGHTEAFF

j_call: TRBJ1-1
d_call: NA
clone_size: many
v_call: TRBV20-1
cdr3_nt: TGCAGTGCTCCTAGGAATCAATTGTTGATCACTGAAGCTTTCTTT
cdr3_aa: CSAPRNQLLITEAFF

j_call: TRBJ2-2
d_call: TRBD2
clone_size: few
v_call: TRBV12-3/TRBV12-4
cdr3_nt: TGTGCCAGCAGTACCGGGACTAGCGGGATTCTAACCGGGGAGCTGTTTTTT
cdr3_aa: CASSTGTSGILTGELFF

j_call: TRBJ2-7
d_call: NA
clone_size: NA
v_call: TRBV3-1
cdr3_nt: TGTGCCAGCAGCCAGGCGGACTGGTCTTATTACGAGCAGTACTTC
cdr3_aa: CASSQADWSYYEQYF

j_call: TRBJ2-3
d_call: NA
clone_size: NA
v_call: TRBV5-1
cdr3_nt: TGCGCCAGCCGTCGGGCCCCCGCAGGGTCTAGCACAGATACGCAGTATTTT
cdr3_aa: CASRRAPAGSSTDTQYF

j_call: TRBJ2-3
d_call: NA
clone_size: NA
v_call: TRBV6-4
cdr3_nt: TGTGCCAGCAGTGAGACAGTGGGCACAGATACGCAGTATTTT
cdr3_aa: CASSETVGTDTQYF

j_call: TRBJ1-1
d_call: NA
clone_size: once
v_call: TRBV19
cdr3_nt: TGTGCCAGTAGTAGATCGATGGGGGTGAACACTGAAGCTTTCTTT
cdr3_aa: CASSRSMGVNTEAFF

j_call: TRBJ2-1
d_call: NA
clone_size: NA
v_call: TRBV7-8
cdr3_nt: TGTGCCAGCAGCTTAGGGTCGCGTATAGCGGAGAGCTCCTACAATGAGCAGTTCTTC
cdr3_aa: CASSLGSRIAESSYNEQFF

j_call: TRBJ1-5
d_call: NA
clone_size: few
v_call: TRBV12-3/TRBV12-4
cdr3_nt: TGTGCCAGCAGCCGGGGGAAAAGTCATCAGCCCCAGCATTTT
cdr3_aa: CASSRGKSHQPQHF

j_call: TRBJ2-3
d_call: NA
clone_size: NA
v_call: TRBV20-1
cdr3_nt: TGCAGTGCTAGAGATGGCCCAGCCACAGATACGCAGTATTTT
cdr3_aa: CSARDGPATDTQYF

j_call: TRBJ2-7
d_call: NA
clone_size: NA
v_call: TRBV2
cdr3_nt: TGTGCCAGCAGACGAACAATCAGGGACACCACGAAGAGGTACGAGCAGTACTTC
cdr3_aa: CASRRTIRDTTKRYEQYF

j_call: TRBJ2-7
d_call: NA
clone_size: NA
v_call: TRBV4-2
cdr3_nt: TGTGCCAGCAGCCAAGGTGTACTAGCTCCCCGTCGGGAGCAGTACTTC
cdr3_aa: CASSQGVLAPRREQYF

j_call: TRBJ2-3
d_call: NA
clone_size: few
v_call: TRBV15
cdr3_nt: TGTGCCACCAGCAGAGATCGGCAATATTCGGATACGCAGTATTTT
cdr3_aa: CATSRDRQYSDTQYF

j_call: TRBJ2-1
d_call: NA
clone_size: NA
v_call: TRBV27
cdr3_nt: TGTGCCAGCACAGAGCGCACCGGGTTCAATGAGCAGTTCTTC
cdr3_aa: CASTERTGFNEQFF

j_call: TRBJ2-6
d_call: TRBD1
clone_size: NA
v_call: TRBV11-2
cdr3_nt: TGTGCCAGCAGCCCAACAGGGGCCCAACTCTGGGCCAACGTCCTGACTTTC
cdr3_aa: CASSPTGAQLWANVLTF

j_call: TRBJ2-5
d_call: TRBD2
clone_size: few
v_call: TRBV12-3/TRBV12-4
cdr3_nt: TGTGCCAGCAGTTTGGGGACTAGCGCGGGACGGGAGACCCAGTACTTC
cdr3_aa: CASSLGTSAGRETQYF

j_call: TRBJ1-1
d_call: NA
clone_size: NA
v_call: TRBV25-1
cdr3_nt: TGTGCCAGCAGTAACCAGGGGCCGAACACTGAAGCTTTCTTT
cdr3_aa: CASSNQGPNTEAFF

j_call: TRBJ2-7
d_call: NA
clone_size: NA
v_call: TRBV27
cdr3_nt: TGTGCCAGCATGACGGAGGAGGGCTACGAGCAGTACTTC
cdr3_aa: CASMTEEGYEQYF

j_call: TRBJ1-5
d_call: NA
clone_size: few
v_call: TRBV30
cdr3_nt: TGTGCCTGGAGTTTTTCAATGGATCAGCCCCAGCATTTT
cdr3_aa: CAWSFSMDQPQHF

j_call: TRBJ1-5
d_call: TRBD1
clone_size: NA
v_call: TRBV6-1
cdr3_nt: TGTGCCAGCAGATTTAACAGGGGGCAGAATCAGCCCCAGCATTTT
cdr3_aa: CASRFNRGQNQPQHF

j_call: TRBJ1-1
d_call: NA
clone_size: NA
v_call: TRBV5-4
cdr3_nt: TGTGCCAGCAGCTTGGAACATCTAGAAGCTTTCTTT
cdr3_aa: CASSLEHLEAFF

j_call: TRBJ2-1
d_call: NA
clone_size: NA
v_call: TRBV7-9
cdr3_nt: TGTGCCAGCAGCTTACAAATTGGAAAGGGTTACAATGAGCAGTTCTTC
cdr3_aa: CASSLQIGKGYNEQFF

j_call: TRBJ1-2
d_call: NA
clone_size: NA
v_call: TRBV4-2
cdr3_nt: TGTGCCAGCAGCCTATTCCGGGAGAGAAGAGGCTACACCTTC
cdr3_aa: CASSLFRERRGYTF

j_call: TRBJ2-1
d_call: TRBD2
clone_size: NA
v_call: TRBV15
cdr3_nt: TGTGCCACCAGCAGGGAAAGCGGGAGGGATATAAATGAGCAGTTCTTC
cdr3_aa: CATSRESGRDINEQFF

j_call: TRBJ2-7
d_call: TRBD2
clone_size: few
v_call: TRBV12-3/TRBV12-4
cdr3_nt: TGTGCCAGCAGTGTCGGACTAGCAGATTTCCTCCGCGAGCAGTACTTC
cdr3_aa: CASSVGLADFLREQYF

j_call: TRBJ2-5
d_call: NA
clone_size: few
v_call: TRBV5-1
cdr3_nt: TGCGCCAGCAGCTGGGAAGGGGTTCCGACCCAAGAGACCCAGTACTTC
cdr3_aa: CASSWEGVPTQETQYF

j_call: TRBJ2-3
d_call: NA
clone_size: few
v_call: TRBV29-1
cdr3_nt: TGCAGCGTTAGGCTTGCACTAGATACGCAGTATTTT
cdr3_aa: CSVRLALDTQYF

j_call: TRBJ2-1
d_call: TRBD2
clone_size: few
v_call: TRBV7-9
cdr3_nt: TGTGCCAGCAGCATCCGGACTAGCGGGAGGGCCTACAATGAGCAGTTCTTC
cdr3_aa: CASSIRTSGRAYNEQFF

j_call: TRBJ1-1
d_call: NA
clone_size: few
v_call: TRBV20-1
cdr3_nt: TGCAGTGCTAGGCCAGGTCGTGTAAACACTGAAGCTTTCTTT
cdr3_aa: CSARPGRVNTEAFF

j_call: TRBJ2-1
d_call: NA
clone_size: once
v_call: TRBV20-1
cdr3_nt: TGCAGTGCTAGAGATTATATCTCGTCGGCTTTCAATGAGCAGTTCTTC
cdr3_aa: CSARDYISSAFNEQFF

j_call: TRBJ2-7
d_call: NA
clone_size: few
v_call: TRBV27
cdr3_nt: TGTGCCAGCAGTTTATCGTGGTGGGGACGTTCCTACGAGCAGTACTTC
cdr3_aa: CASSLSWWGRSYEQYF

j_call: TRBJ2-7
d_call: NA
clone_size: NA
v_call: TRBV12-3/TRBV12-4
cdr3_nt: TGTGCCAGCAGGACGGGGATCAGAAGCGAGCAGTACTTC
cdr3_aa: CASRTGIRSEQYF

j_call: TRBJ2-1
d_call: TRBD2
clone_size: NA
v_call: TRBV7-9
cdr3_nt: TGTGCCAGCAGGATGAATAGCGGGAAGGTCAATGAGCAGTTCTTC
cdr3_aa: CASRMNSGKVNEQFF

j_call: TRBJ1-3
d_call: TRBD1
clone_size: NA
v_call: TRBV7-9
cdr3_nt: TGTGCCAGCAGCTCGGACAGGGCCAGCTCTGGAAACACCATATATTTT
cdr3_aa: CASSSDRASSGNTIYF

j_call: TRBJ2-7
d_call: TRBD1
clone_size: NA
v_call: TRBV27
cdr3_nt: TGTGCCAGCAGTGTCCGGGACAGCTCCTACGAGCAGTACTTC
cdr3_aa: CASSVRDSSYEQYF

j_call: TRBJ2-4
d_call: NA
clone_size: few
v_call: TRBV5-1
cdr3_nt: TGCGCCAGCAGCTTATCTGGGGACGGAAACATTCAGTACTTC
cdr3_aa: CASSLSGDGNIQYF

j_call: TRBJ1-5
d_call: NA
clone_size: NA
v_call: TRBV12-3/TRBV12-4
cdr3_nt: TGTGCCAGCAGTGACAGGACCAATCAGCCCCAGCATTTT
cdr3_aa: CASSDRTNQPQHF

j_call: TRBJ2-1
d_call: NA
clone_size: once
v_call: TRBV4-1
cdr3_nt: TGCGCCAGCAGCCGCTTAGGGAGCTCCTACAATGAGCAGTTCTTC
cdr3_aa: CASSRLGSSYNEQFF

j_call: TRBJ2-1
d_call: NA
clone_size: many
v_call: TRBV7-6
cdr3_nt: TGTGCCAGCAGCTTGGGGGCAGGGACCAATGAGCAGTTCTTC
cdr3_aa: CASSLGAGTNEQFF

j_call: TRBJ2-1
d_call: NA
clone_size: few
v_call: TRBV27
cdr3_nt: TGTGCCAGCAGGCCACAGGGTGCCTCCTACAATGAGCAGTTCTTC
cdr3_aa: CASRPQGASYNEQFF

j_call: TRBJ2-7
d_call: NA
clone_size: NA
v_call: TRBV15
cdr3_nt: TGTGCCACCAGCAGAGAGAGGCAGGGCTCCTACGAGCAGTACTTC
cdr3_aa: CATSRERQGSYEQYF

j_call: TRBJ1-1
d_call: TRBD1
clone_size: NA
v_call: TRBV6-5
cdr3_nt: TGTGCCAGCAGTTCTCGGACAGGGCCAGAAGGAACTGAAGCTTTCTTT
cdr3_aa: CASSSRTGPEGTEAFF

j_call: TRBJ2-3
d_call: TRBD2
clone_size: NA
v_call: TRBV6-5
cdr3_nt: TGTGCCAGCAGTTCCCTAGCGGGACTCGGGCTCGACACAGATACGCAGTATTTT
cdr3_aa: CASSSLAGLGLDTDTQYF

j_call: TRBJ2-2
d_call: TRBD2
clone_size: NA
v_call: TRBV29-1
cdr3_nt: TGCAGCGTAGCCCACTTAGCGGGACGCACCGGGGAGCTGTTTTTT
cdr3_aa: CSVAHLAGRTGELFF

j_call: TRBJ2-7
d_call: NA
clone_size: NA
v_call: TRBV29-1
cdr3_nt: TGCAGCGTTCCTCGTTGCCAAAACTCCTACGAGCAGTACTTC
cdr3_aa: CSVPRCQNSYEQYF

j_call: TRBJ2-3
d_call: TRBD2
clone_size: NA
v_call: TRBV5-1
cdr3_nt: TGCGCCAGCAGCTTGGACGGGAGGGGTGCAGATACGCAGTATTTT
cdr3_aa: CASSLDGRGADTQYF

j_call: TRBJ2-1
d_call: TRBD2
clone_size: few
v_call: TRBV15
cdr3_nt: TGTGCCACCAGCGGTTACGGCGGGAGTCGCGGTGAGCAGTTCTTC
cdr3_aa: CATSGYGGSRGEQFF